The 15 T cell receptor beta chains presented below share a single source sample, sequenced in a study of human T cells and chemical hapten exposure. TCRdb recomputed calls from the RACE reads with MiXCR, one row per CDR3 protein. The sample holds tens of thousands of distinct CDR3 sequences, around 7.6% seen once. The time point denotes: pre-sensitization, week 0. Described treatment: therapeutic diphenylcyclopropenone sensitization with weekly scalp DPC. Source: whole blood, taken in connection with sensitization to the hapten diphenylcyclopropenone (DPC). These TCRs come from a woman aged 50 to 60 with alopecia areata. Some clones in this sample may be carry-over from other donors' samples.

The rearrangement joins TRBV20-1 to TRBJ1-1; D may be TRBD1 (5 bases). Trimming left V 6 bases short and J 7 bases short, with 18 bases between. CDR1 is DFQATT and CDR2 is SNEGSKA in the germline V gene (reference sequence). The CDR3 consists of 13 residues. For the CDR3, the DNA is TGCAGTGCAGGGGCGACAGCGGAAATTGAAGCTTTCTTT. Amino acids: CSAGATAEIEAFF.

This clonotype was counted at least ten times. The chain couples TRBV7-9 to TRBJ2-3, with 9 bases identical to TRBD1. The trim removed 3 bases at V and 0 bases at J, leaving 10 bases unmatched. This CDR3 spans 18 amino acids. Germline CDR1 reads SEHNR; CDR2 reads FQNEAQ (reference sequence). The CDR3 DNA follows: TGTGCCAGCAGCTTGGGACAGGGCAAAAGCAGGAGCACAGATACGCAGTATTTT. Encoded protein: CASSLGQGKSRSTDTQYF.

The gene calls are TRBV9 and TRBJ2-3, with D hard to call. This CDR3 is built from 13 residues. Trimming removed 0 bases from V and 5 bases from J, with 7 bases in between. Germline lookup yields CDR1 SGDLS and CDR2 YYNGEE. The CDR3 is CASSVAWKDTQYF. The CDR3 region has the DNA TGTGCCAGCAGCGTAGCTTGGAAAGATACGCAGTATTTT.

There are many counts of this clonotype. The CDR3, as DNA: TGTGCCAGCGAAAAAGCGGGCTACAACGGGGAGCTGTTTTTT. Its protein product is CASEKAGYNGELFF. This chain connects TRBV6-5 to TRBJ2-2; D is possibly TRBD2 (6 bases). This CDR3 contains 14 residues. V lost 8 bases and J 7 bases, leaving 17 bases between the germline ends. The V gene's germline CDR1 is MNHEY and CDR2 SVGAGI.

The rearrangement joins TRBV9 to TRBJ1-6, with D unclear. Between the trimmed V and J ends, which lost 0 bases and 5 bases, there was a span of 3 bases. The CDR3 runs to 13 residues. CDR1 SGDLS and CDR2 YYNGEE come from the germline V gene. This CDR3 reads CASSVGDNSPLHF. The CDR3 DNA is TGTGCCAGCAGCGTAGGGGATAATTCACCCCTCCACTTT.

In this sample, this clonotype turned up a few times. V usage is TRBV29-1 and J usage is TRBJ1-1; D not certain. Germline values: CDR1 SQVTM, CDR2 ANQGSEA. With 3 bases removed from V and 10 bases from J, the gap between germline ends came to 6 bases. The CDR3 has 9 residues. This CDR3 reads CSVDRGAFF. CDR3 coding DNA: TGCAGCGTTGACCGGGGAGCTTTCTTT.

The V call is TRBV20-1, the J call TRBJ2-7, with 8 bases aligning to TRBD2. The CDR3 runs to 11 residues. The germline CDR1 and CDR2 sequences are DFQATT and SNEGSKA (reference sequence). J gave up 3 bases and V 6 bases, and 1 base lay outside the gene matches. CDR3 protein: CSAGTSYEQYF. The CDR3 coding sequence is TGCAGTGCCGGGACTAGCTACGAGCAGTACTTC.

There are a few counts of this clonotype. CDR3 amino acids: CASSPTGGGRTYEQYF. In DNA, the CDR3 is TGTGCCAGCAGCCCTACCGGGGGGGGGCGAACCTACGAGCAGTACTTC. The chain is built from TRBV11-2 and TRBJ2-7; 8 positions agree with TRBD2. Germline V gene lookup returns CDR1 SGHAT and CDR2 FQNNGV. The CDR3 is 16 amino acids. Trimming cost V 5 bases and J 2 bases; bases outside gene matches: 11.

In its sample, this clonotype was seen many times. This chain connects TRBV7-3 to TRBJ2-3; possibly TRBD1 for D (7 bases). The CDR3 has 15 amino acids. V lost 7 bases to trimming and J lost 0 bases, with 14 bases between them. The germline V gene has CDR1 SGHTA and CDR2 FQGTGA. The CDR3 reads CASTTRGRSTDTQYF. The CDR3 region has the DNA TGTGCCAGCACCACCAGGGGGAGGAGCACAGATACGCAGTATTTT.

The chain couples TRBV7-2 to TRBJ1-4; 7 bases align to TRBD1. CDR1 is SGHTA, CDR2 FQGNSA, per germline. Germline trimming cut 0 bases from V and 8 bases from J; bases unmatched to any gene: 9. The CDR3 is made up of 16 amino acids. CDR3 amino acids: CASSLAPTGVGEKLFF. In DNA form, the CDR3 reads TGTGCCAGCAGCTTAGCCCCAACAGGGGTTGGAGAAAAACTGTTTTTT.

This clonotype was recorded many times. At one of its ends the junction is not consistent with the germline gene, which may arise from a read error. V is TRBV2 and J is TRBJ2-7, with no clear D. The CDR3 contains 11 residues. Looked up from germline, CDR1 is SNHLY and CDR2 is FYNNEI. DNA of the CDR3: TGTGCCAGCACTCCACAGAAAGCCCTGGACTTC. Translation gives CASTPQKALDF.

The chain uses TRBV28 and TRBJ1-5; the D gene is possibly TRBD1 (5 bases). The germline V gene has CDR1 MDHEN and CDR2 SYDVKM. V was trimmed by 2 bases and J by 1 base, leaving 6 bases between them. CDR3 size: 14 residues. CDR3 sequence reads: CASSLRQSNQPQHF. CDR3 DNA: TGTGCCAGCAGTTTAAGACAGAGCAATCAGCCCCAGCATTTT.

The sample holds a few counts of this clonotype. This rearrangement joins TRBV28 to TRBJ1-1; D is unclear. The CDR3 spans 12 residues. Trimming took off 2 bases at V and 4 bases at J, with 5 bases between the two ends. In germline, CDR1 is MDHEN, CDR2 SYDVKM. CDR3 nucleotide sequence: TGTGCCAGCAGTTTACCTCTCACTGAAGCTTTCTTT. Its translation is CASSLPLTEAFF.

V and J are TRBV29-1 and TRBJ2-3; 8 bases fit TRBD1. Germline V gives CDR1 SQVTM, CDR2 ANQGSEA. The CDR3 is made up of 16 amino acids. V trimming: 6 bases; J trimming: 0 bases; junction bases outside the gene matches: 11. The DNA for the CDR3 is TGCAGCGTCGAGGGACAGGCGGAATCTAGCACAGATACGCAGTATTTT. Translating it yields CSVEGQAESSTDTQYF.

This chain joins TRBV20-1 and TRBJ1-6; 9 bases are shared with TRBD1. This CDR3 has 14 amino acids. Germline-derived CDR1 and CDR2 are DFQATT and SNEGSKA (reference sequence). V was pared by 3 bases and J by 7 bases, with 4 bases of the junction left unmatched. The chain's CDR3 is CSARDRGTNSPLHF. In nucleotides, the CDR3 is TGCAGTGCTAGGGACAGGGGCACGAATTCACCCCTCCACTTT.